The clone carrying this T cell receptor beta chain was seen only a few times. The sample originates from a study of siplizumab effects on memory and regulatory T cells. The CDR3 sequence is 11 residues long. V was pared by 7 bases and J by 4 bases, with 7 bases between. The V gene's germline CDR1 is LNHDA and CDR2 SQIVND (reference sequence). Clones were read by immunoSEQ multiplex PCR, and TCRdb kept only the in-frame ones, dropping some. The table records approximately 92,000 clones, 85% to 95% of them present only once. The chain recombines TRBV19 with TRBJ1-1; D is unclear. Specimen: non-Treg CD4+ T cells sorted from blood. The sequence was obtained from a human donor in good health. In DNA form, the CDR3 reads TGTGCCAGTATCGGTCTCACTGAAGCTTTCTTT. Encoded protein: CASIGLTEAFF.